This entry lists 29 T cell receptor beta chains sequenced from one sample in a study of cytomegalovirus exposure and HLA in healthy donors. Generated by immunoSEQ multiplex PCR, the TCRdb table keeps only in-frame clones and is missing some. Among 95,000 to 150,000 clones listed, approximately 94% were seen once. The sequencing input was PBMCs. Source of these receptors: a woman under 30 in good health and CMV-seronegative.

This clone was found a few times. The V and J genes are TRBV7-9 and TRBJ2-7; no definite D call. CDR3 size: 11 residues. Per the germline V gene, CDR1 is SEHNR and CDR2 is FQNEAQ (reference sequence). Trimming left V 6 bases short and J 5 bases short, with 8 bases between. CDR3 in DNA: TGTGCCAGCAGTGGAGACCACGAGCAGTACTTC. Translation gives CASSGDHEQYF.

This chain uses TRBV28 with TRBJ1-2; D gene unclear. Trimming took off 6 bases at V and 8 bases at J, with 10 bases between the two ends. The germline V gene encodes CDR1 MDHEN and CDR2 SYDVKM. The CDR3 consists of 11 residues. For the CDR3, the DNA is TGTGCCAGCAGCCGGCGAGGGGGCTACACCTTC. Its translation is CASSRRGGYTF.

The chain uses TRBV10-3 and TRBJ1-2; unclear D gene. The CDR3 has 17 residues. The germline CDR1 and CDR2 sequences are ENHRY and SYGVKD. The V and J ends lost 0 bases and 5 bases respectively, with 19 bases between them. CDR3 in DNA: TGTGCCATCAGTGAGTCTTACCGGGTCCAAGGAAGTTATGGCTACACCTTC. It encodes CAISESYRVQGSYGYTF.

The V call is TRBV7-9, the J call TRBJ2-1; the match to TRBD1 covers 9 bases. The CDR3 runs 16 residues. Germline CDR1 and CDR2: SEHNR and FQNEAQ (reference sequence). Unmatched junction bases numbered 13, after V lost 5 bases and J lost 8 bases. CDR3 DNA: TGTGCCAGCAGCGGTGGGACAGGGCCCTCGTTTCATGAGCAGTTCTTC. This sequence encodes CASSGGTGPSFHEQFF.

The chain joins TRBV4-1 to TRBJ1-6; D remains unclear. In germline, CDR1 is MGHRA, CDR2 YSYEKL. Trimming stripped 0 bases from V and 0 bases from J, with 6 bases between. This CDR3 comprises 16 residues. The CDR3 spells CASSQDPSSYNSPLHF. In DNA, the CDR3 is TGCGCCAGCAGCCAAGACCCGAGCTCCTATAATTCACCCCTCCACTTT.

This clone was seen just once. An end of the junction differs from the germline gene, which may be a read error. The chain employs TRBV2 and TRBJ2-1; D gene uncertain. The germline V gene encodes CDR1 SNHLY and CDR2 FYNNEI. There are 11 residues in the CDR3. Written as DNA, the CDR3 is TGTGCCAGCAGCTCCTTCAATGAGCAGTTCTTC. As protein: CASSSFNEQFF.

CDR3 sequence reads: CASSQEIEGLSGDEQYF. The CDR3 DNA reads TGTGCCAGCAGCCAAGAGATAGAGGGACTATCGGGCGACGAGCAGTACTTC. This sequence joins TRBV4-2 and TRBJ2-7; 7 nucleotides match TRBD2. CDR1 and CDR2 (germline): LGHNA, YNFKEQ. This CDR3 is built from 17 residues. V dropped 0 bases and J dropped 5; count of bases not matched to a gene: 13.

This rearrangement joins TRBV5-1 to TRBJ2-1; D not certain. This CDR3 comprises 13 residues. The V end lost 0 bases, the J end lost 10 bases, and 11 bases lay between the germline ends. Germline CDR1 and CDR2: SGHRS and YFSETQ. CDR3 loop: CASSLAGLFEQFF. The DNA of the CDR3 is TGCGCCAGCAGCTTGGCTGGCCTCTTCGAGCAGTTCTTC.

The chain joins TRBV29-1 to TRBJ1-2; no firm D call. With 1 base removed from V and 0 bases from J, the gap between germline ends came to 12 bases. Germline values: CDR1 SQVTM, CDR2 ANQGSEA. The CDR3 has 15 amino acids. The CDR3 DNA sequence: TGCAGCGTTGAAGGGTCCCGGAGAGCTAACTATGGCTACACCTTC. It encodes CSVEGSRRANYGYTF. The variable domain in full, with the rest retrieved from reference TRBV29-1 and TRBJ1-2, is SAVISQKPSRDICQRGTSLTIQCQVDSQVTMMFWYRQQPGQSLTLIATANQGSEATYESGFVIDKFPISRPNLTFSTLTVSNMSPEDSSIYLCSVEGSRRANYGYTFGSGTRLTVV.

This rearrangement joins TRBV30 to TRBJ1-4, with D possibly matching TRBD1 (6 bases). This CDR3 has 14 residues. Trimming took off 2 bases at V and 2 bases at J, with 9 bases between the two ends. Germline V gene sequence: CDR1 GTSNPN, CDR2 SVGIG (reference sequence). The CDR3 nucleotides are TGTGCCTGGAGTAGGGGGTTCACTAATGAAAAACTGTTTTTT. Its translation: CAWSRGFTNEKLFF.

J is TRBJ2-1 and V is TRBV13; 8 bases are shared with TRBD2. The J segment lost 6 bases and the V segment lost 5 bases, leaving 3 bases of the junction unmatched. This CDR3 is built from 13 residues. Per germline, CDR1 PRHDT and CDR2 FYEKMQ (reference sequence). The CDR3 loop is CASSPGGVNEQFF. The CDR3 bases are TGTGCCAGCAGCCCCGGGGGGGTCAATGAGCAGTTCTTC.

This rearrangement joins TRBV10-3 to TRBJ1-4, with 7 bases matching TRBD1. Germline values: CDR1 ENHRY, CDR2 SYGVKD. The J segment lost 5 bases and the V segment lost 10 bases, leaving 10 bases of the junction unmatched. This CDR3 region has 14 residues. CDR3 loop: CATRKQGRNEKLFF. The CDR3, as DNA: TGTGCCACTAGGAAACAGGGGCGGAATGAAAAACTGTTTTTT.

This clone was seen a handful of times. The CDR3 region is CASSSDPTGRSPLHF. CDR3 DNA sequence: TGTGCCAGCAGTTCTGATCCTACAGGGCGTTCACCCCTCCACTTT. The rearrangement joins TRBV6-5 to TRBJ1-6; D may be TRBD1 (6 bases). Germline V CDR1 and CDR2: MNHEY, SVGAGI. Trimming pared 4 bases from V and 9 bases from J, leaving 16 bases between. The CDR3 has 15 residues.

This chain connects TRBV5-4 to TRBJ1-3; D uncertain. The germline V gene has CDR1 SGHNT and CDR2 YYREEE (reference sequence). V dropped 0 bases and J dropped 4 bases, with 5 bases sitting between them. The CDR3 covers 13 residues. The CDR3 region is CASSLGRGNTIYF. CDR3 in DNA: TGTGCCAGCAGCTTGGGCAGGGGAAACACCATATATTTT.

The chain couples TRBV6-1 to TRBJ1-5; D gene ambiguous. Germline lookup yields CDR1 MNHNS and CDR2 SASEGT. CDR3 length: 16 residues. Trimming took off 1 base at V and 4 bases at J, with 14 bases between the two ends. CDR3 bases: TGTGCCAGCAGTGAAGTGCCCGAGAGGTCAAATCAGCCCCAGCATTTT. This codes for CASSEVPERSNQPQHF.

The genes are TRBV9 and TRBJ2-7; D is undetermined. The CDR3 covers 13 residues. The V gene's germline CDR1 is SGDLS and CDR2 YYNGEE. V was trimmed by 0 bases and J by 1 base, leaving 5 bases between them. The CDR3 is CASSVAGSYEQYF. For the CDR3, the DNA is TGTGCCAGCAGCGTAGCCGGTTCCTACGAGCAGTACTTC. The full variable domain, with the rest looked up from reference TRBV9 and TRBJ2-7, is DSGVTQTPKHLITATGQRVTLRCSPRSGDLSVYWYQQSLDQGLQFLIQYYNGEERAKGNILERFSAQQFPDLHSELNLSSLELGDSALYFCASSVAGSYEQYFGPGTRLTVT.

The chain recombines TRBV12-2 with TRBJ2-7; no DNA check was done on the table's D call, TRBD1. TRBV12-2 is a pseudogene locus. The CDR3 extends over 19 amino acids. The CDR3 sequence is CASRLPHKIDRGRSYEQYF. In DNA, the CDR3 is TGTGCAAGTCGCTTACCCCATAAGATTGACAGGGGTCGGTCCTACGAGCAGTACTTC.

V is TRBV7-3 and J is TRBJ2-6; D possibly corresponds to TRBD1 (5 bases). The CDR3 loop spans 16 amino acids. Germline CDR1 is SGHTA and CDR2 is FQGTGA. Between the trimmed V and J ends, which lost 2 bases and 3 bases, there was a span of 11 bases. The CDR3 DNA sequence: TGTGCCAGCAGCTTAGCAGGGTCGCGTGGGGCCAACGTCCTGACTTTC. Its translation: CASSLAGSRGANVLTF.

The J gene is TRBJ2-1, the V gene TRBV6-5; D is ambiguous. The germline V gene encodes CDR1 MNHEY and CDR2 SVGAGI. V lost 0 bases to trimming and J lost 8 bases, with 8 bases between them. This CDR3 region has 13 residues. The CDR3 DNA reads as TGTGCCAGCAGTTACTCGAACTTGGATGAGCAGTTCTTC. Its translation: CASSYSNLDEQFF.

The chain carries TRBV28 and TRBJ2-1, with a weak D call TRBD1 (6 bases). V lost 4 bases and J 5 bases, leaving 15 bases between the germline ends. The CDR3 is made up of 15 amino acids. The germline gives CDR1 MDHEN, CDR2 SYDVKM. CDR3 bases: TGTGCCAGCAGTTCCTTAGGACAGACTAACAATGAGCAGTTCTTC. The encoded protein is CASSSLGQTNNEQFF.

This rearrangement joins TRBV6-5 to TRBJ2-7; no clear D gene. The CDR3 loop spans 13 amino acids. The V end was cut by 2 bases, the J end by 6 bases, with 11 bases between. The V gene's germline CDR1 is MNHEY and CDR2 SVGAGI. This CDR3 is CASSYVPLSEQYF. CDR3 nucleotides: TGTGCCAGCAGTTACGTCCCACTTAGCGAGCAGTACTTC.

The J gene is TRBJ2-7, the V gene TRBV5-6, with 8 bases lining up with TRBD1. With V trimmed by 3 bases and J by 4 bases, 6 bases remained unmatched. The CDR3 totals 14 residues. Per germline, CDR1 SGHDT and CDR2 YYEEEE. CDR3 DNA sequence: TGTGCCAGCAGCTATGGACAGGGCCCTTACGAGCAGTACTTC. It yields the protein CASSYGQGPYEQYF.

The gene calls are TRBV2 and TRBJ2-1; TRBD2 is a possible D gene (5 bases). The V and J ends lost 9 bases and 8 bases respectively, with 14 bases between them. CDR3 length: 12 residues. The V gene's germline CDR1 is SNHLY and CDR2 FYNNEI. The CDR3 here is CARRGSADEQFF. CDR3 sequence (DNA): TGTGCCAGACGAGGGTCGGCGGATGAGCAGTTCTTC.

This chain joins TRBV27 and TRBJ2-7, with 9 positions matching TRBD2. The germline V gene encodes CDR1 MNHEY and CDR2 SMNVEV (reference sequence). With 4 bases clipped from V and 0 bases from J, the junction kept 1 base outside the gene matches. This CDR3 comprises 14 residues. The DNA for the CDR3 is TGTGCCAGCAGTTGGACTAGCGACTCCTACGAGCAGTACTTC. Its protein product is CASSWTSDSYEQYF.

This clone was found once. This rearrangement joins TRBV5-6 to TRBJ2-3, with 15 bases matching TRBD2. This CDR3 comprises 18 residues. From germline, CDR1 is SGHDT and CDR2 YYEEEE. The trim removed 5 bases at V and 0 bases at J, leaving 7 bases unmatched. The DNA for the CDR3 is TGTGCCAGCAGATTCGGACTAGCGGGAGGGTCTAGCACAGATACGCAGTATTTT. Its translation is CASRFGLAGGSSTDTQYF. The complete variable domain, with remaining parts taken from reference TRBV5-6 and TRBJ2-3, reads DAGVTQSPTHLIKTRGQQVTLRCSPKSGHDTVSWYQQALGQGPQFIFQYYEEEERQRGNFPDRFSGHQFPNYSSELNVNALLLGDSALYLCASRFGLAGGSSTDTQYFGPGTRLTVL.

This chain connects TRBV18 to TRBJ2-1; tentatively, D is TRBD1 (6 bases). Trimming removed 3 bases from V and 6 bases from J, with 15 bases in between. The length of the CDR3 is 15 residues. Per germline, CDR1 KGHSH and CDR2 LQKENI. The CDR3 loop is CASSPWGLEINEQFF. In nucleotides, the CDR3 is TGTGCCAGCTCACCTTGGGGGCTAGAAATCAATGAGCAGTTCTTC.

The CDR3 nucleotides read TGTGCCAGCAGTAGCCTAGGGACAGGGGTCGGGAAAGAGCAGTACTTC. Protein: CASSSLGTGVGKEQYF. This sequence joins TRBV28 and TRBJ2-7, with 10 bases identical to TRBD1. Germline V gene lookup returns CDR1 MDHEN and CDR2 SYDVKM. CDR3 length: 16 amino acids. V was clipped by 5 bases and J by 7 bases; unmatched bases: 14. Full variable domain (remainder filled in from reference TRBV28 and TRBJ2-7): DVKVTQSSRYLVKRTGEKVFLECVQDMDHENMFWYRQDPGLGLRLIYFSYDVKMKEKGDIPEGYSVSREKKERFSLILESASTNQTSMYLCASSSLGTGVGKEQYFGPGTRLTVT.

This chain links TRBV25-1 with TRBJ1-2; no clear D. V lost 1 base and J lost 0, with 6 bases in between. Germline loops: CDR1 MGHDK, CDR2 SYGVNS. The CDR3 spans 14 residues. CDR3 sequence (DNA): TGTGCCAGCAGTGAATCAGTGCCTAACTATGGCTACACCTTC. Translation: CASSESVPNYGYTF.

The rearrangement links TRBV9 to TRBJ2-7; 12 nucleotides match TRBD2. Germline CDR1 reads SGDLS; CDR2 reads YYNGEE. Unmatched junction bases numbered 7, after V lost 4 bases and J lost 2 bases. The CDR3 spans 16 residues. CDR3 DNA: TGTGCCAGCAGCCCCGGCCTAGCGGGAGGGGCCTACGAGCAGTACTTC. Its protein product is CASSPGLAGGAYEQYF.